This T cell receptor (beta chain) comes out of a study of blood T cell repertoires in COVID-19. At the level of the study: Sites across the United States, Italy and Spain contributed samples from acute and convalescent COVID-19. The analysed material was cDNA or gDNA that came from T cells, B-cell-depleted T cells, or PBMCs.

Methods used by the authors: For nucleated cells, counts were estimated from reference gene primer amplification. Clones were read by immunoSEQ multiplex PCR, and TCRdb kept only the in-frame ones, dropping some. V and J calls and clone size are given by that table; D and trimming were obtained from the DNA. The repertoire includes around 320,000 clones, 87% of them detected once, and less than 2.5% sits in the top ten. Sequenced: peripheral blood. This TCR was recovered from a man between 18 and 29 years old with active or convalescent COVID-19.

The DNA for the CDR3 is TGTGCCAGCAGTGCCGGGACTAGCTTATCGCAGTATTTT. It yields the protein CASSAGTSLSQYF. The chain is built from TRBV12-3 or TRBV12-4 and TRBJ2-3; 9 nucleotides line up with TRBD2. The CDR3 sequence is 13 residues long. The ends lost 5 bases at V and 10 bases at J; junction bases unmatched: 7.